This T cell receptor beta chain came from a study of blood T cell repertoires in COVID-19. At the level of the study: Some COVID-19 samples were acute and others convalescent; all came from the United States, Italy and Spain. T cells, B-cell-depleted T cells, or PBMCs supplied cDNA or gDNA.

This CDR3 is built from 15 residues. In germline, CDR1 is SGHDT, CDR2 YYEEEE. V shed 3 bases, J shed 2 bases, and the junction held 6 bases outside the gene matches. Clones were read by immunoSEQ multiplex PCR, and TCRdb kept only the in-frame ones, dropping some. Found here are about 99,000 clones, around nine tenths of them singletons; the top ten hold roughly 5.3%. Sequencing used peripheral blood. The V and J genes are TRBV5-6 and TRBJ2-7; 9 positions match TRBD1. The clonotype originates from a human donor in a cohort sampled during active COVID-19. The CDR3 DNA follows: TGTGCCAGCAGCTCCGGGACAGGGAGAACCTACGAGCAGTACTTC. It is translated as CASSSGTGRTYEQYF.